This TCR beta chain was identified in a study of T cell repertoires in cytomegalovirus infection. For the study at large: Indications came from public TCR beta signatures; they pointed to CMV infection and to a matching HLA type. Study-level results: The ex vivo response was dominated by HLA-C-restricted CMV-specific TCR beta clonotypes. Of the TCR beta families, the public ones yielded a cumulative frequency that identified carriers of CMV plus the relevant HLA.

Germline CDR1 and CDR2: MNHEY and SMNVEV (reference sequence). V lost 6 bases to trimming and J lost 7 bases; unmatched junction nucleotides: 10. CDR3 length: 15 residues. There are a few counts of this clonotype. Its target is unknown. TCRdb passed the reads through MiXCR, listing each CDR3 protein once. The table has approximately 490,000 distinct CDR3 sequences, around 11% seen once. This sequence originates from a human donor in good health (CMV status not recorded). Some clones in this sample may be carry-over from other donors' samples. The sequencing input was PBMCs. V gene TRBV27 combines with J gene TRBJ2-1, with 9 bases aligning to TRBD2. The CDR3 DNA reads as TGTGCCAGCAGGCGGGTAGCGGGGGTCGAAAATGAGCAGTTCTTC. Its translation: CASRRVAGVENEQFF.